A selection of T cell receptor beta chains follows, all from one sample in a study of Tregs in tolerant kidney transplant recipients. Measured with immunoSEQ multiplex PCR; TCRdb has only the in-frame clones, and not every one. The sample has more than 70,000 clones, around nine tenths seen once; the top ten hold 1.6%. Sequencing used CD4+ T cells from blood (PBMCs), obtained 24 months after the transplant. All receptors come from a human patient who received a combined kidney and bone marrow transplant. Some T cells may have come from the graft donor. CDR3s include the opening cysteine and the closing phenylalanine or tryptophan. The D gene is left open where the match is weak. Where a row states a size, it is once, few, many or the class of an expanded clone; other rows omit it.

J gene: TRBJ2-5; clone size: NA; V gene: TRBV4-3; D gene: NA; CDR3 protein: CASSQQGFGETQYF; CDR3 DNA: TGCGCCAGCAGCCAACAGGGCTTTGGGGAGACCCAGTACTTC
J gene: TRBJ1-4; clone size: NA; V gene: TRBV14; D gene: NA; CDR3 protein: CASSQSSEKLFF; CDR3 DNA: TGTGCCAGCAGCCAAAGTAGTGAAAAACTGTTTTTT
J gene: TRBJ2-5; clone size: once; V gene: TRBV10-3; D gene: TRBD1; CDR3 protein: CAPPAGGRETQYF; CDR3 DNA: TGTGCCCCACCGGCAGGGGGCCGGGAGACCCAGTACTTC
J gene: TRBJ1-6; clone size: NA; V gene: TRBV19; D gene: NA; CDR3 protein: CASSILPTGNNSPLHF; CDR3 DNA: TGTGCCAGTAGTATACTTCCGACCGGGAATAATTCACCCCTCCACTTT
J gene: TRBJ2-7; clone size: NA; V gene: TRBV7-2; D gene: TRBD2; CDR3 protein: CASSLVEGGSYEQYF; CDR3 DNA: TGTGCCAGCAGCTTAGTAGAGGGAGGGTCCTACGAGCAGTACTTC
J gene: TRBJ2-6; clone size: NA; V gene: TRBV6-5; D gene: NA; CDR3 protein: CASRRAGANVLTF; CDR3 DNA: TGTGCCAGCCGGAGGGCTGGGGCCAACGTCCTGACTTTC
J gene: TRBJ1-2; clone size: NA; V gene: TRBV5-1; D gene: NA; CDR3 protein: CASSIRGANYGYTF; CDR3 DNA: TGCGCCAGCAGCATCAGGGGAGCGAACTATGGCTACACCTTC
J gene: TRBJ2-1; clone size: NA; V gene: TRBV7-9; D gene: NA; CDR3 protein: CASSFSGSYNEQFF; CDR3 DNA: TGTGCCAGCAGCTTTAGCGGCTCCTACAATGAGCAGTTCTTC
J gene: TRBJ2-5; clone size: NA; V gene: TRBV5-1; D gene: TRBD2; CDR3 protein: CASSFSGRGETQYF; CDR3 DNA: TGCGCCAGCAGCTTTAGCGGGAGGGGAGAGACCCAGTACTTC
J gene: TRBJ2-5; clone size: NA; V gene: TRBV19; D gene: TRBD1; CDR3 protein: CASREAGGQETQYF; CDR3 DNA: TGTGCCAGTAGAGAGGCAGGGGGCCAAGAGACCCAGTACTTC
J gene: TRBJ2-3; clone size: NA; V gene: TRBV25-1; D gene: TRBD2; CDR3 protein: CASRLAGAHTQYF; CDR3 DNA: TGTGCCAGCCGGCTAGCGGGAGCCCATACGCAGTATTTT
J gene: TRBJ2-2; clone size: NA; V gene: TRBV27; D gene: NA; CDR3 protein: CASSLRKNTGELFF; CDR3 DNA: TGTGCCAGCAGTTTGCGGAAGAACACCGGGGAGCTGTTTTTT
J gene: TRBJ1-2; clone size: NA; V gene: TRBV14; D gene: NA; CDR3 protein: CASSVRLENGYTF; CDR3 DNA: TGTGCCAGCAGCGTTCGGTTGGAGAATGGCTACACCTTC
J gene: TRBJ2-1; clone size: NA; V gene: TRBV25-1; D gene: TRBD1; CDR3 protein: CASSTGQGSLISYNEQFF; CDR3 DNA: TGTGCCAGCAGTACAGGACAGGGATCCTTAATCTCCTACAATGAGCAGTTCTTC
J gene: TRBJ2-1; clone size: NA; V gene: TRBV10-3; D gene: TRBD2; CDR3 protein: CAVSELAESYEQFF; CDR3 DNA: TGTGCCGTCAGTGAGCTAGCGGAGTCTTATGAGCAGTTCTTC
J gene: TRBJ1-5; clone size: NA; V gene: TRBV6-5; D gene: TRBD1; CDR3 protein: CASSPSGTGDQPQHF; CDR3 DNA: TGTGCCAGCAGCCCATCCGGGACAGGGGATCAGCCCCAGCATTTT